The 28 T cell receptor beta chains listed next were all sequenced from one sample in a study of tissue T cells after allogeneic stem cell transplantation. Sequencing used immunoSEQ multiplex PCR; TCRdb keeps in-frame clones, though not all of them. The sample records about 4,100 clones, about 45% being singletons. The time point was: mouse harvest day 14 after allogeneic transplant. Mouse grafts combined 10^7 T-cell-depleted bone marrow cells with 10^6 splenic CD5+ T cells. Sequenced input: lymph node tissue. These receptors came from a female BALB/c mouse given C57BL/6 T cells with graft-versus-host disease after an allogeneic hematopoietic cell transplant.

Points on this clone: Mouse gene names and germline throughout. The read halts 1 residue ahead of the CDR3 end, with the missing end drawn from the germline J gene. The chain is built from TRBV15 and TRBJ1-1, with 8 positions matching TRBD1. Germline CDR1 reads SGHND; CDR2 reads FRSKSL. There are 14 residues in the CDR3. V lost 3 bases, J lost 4 bases, and 4 bases stayed unmatched. CDR3 bases read: TGTGCCAGCAGTTTTCAGGGGGCGCCCACAGAAGTCTTC. It codes for CASSFQGAPTEVF. The entire CDR3 is CASSFQGAPTEVFF. The full variable domain, with the rest looked up from reference TRBV15 and TRBJ1-1, is DAGVTQTPRHEVAEKGQTIILKCEPVSGHNDLFWYRQTKIQGLELLSYFRSKSLMEDGGAFKDRFKAEMLNSSFSTLKIQPTEPKDSAVYLCASSFQGAPTEVFFGKGTRLTVV.

In the case of this clone: The genes are named according to mouse. The read ends 1 residue shy of where the CDR3 ends; the end is completed using the germline J gene. The rearrangement uses TRBV3 and TRBJ1-1, with 7 positions matching TRBD1. CDR1 is SNHLY, CDR2 FYNGKV, per germline (reference sequence). The CDR3 extends over 11 amino acids. The J segment lost 10 bases and the V segment lost 5 bases, leaving 4 bases of the junction unmatched. CDR3 sequence: CASSQQGRVFF. The part of the CDR3 DNA that was read is TGTGCCAGCAGCCAACAGGGGAGAGTCTTC.

Turning to this clone: Mouse gene names apply. The CDR3 goes on 1 residue after the read ends, and that part is filled in from the germline J gene. The chain is built from TRBV24 and TRBJ2-1; possibly TRBD2 for D (5 bases). The germline V and J ends were trimmed by 2 bases and 3 bases, with 8 bases remaining between them. Germline V lookup: CDR1 KGHTA, CDR2 FRNEEI. This CDR3 comprises 14 residues. CDR3 DNA, as far as it was read: TGTGCCAGCAGTCTGCTGGGCGTCTATGCTGAGCAGTTC. Translating it yields CASSLLGVYAEQF. The complete CDR3 protein is CASSLLGVYAEQFF.

This clone is classed as medium-sized (0.01 to 0.1%). The germline and genes are mouse ones. The missing CDR3 end, 1 residue past where the read stops, is filled in from the germline J gene. This sequence joins TRBV12-2 and TRBJ2-5; D remains unclear. V gave up 0 bases and J gave up 0 bases, with 9 bases separating them. The CDR3 runs to 15 residues. In germline, CDR1 is SGHLS, CDR2 HYDKME. CDR3 bases read: TGTGCCAGCTCTCTCGAGACTATTAACCAAGACACCCAGTAC. Translating it yields CASSLETINQDTQY. The CDR3 reads in full as CASSLETINQDTQYF.

In this sample, this clone turned up once. The gene names given are mouse names. Coverage ceases 1 residue before the CDR3 finishes, and the germline J gene fills in the end. This chain links TRBV19 with TRBJ1-2; TRBD1 aligns across 9 bases. Per germline, CDR1 FNHDT and CDR2 SITEND (reference sequence). The CDR3 consists of 14 residues. With 4 bases clipped from V and 2 bases from J, the junction kept 3 bases outside the gene matches. The DNA read from the CDR3 is TGTGCCAGCAGTCCCGGGACAGGGAACTCCGACTACACC. Its translation: CASSPGTGNSDYT. The whole CDR3 sequence reads CASSPGTGNSDYTF.

This clone was seen a single time. Gene labels here are mouse ones. The missing CDR3 end, 1 residue past where the read stops, is filled in from the germline J gene. V gene TRBV19 combines with J gene TRBJ1-3, with D perhaps TRBD1 (5 bases). Germline V gene sequence: CDR1 FNHDT, CDR2 SITEND (reference sequence). The CDR3 spans 13 residues. V was trimmed by 5 bases and J by 3 bases, leaving 9 bases between them. The CDR3 region is CASSSRVGNTLYF. CDR3 DNA (partial): TGTGCCAGCAGCTCCAGGGTTGGAAATACGCTCTAT.

As regards this clone: The gene symbols are mouse symbols. Coverage ceases 1 residue before the CDR3 finishes, and the germline J gene fills in the end. The chain joins TRBV12-2 to TRBJ1-2, with no clear D. From germline, CDR1 is SGHLS and CDR2 HYDKME. This CDR3 is 12 amino acids long. V gave up 0 bases and J gave up 6 bases, with 7 bases separating them. The sequenced CDR3 bases are TGTGCCAGCTCTCTCAGGGATCCCGACTACACC. Amino acid sequence: CASSLRDPDYT. The CDR3 reads in full as CASSLRDPDYTF. Full variable domain (missing parts from reference TRBV12-2 and TRBJ1-2): NSGVVQSPRYIIKGKGERSILKCIPISGHLSVAWYQQTQGQELKFFIQHYDKMERDKGNLPSRFSVQQFDDYHSEMNMSALELEDSAVYFCASSLRDPDYTFGSGTRLLVI.

Regarding this clone: Gene names are the mouse ones. The CDR3 extends 1 residue past the end of the read, so its final part is completed from the germline J gene. The chain joins TRBV13-1 to TRBJ2-5, with 8 nucleotides matching TRBD2. The CDR3 extends over 14 amino acids. The germline CDR1 and CDR2 sequences are NSHNY and SYGAGN. V dropped 3 bases and J dropped 1; count of bases not matched to a gene: 1. The CDR3 reads CASSVTGDQDTQYF. CDR3 bases read: TGTGCCAGCAGTGTGACTGGGGACCAAGACACCCAGTAC.

On this clone: All gene names here are mouse names. The CDR3 loop is CSSSPGQGNTEVFF. Partial CDR3 DNA: TGCTCCAGCAGTCCGGGACAGGGAAACACAGAAGTCTTC. V and J are TRBV23 and TRBJ1-1; the tabulated D call, TRBD1, remains unverified against the DNA. With the read ending 1 residue before the CDR3 end, the germline J gene is used to fill in that end. From germline, CDR1 is KGHTA and CDR2 FQNQQP. This CDR3 is built from 14 residues. Full variable domain (remainder filled in from reference TRBV23 and TRBJ1-1): DAAVTQKPRYLIKMKGQEAEMKCIPEKGHTAVFWYQQKQSKELKFLIYFQNQQPLDQIDMVKERFSAVCPSSSLCSLGIRTCEAEDSALYLCSSSPGQGNTEVFFGKGTRLTVV.

On this clone itself: Mouse gene names and germline throughout. The read comes to an end 1 residue before the CDR3 does, leaving the germline J gene to fill in the end. Within the sample, other DNA sequences also encode this same CDR3. V and J are TRBV16 and TRBJ1-3, with 10 positions matching TRBD1. Germline lookup yields CDR1 SGHSA and CDR2 FRNQAP. There are 16 residues in the CDR3. The DNA read from the CDR3 is TGTGCCACCAGCTCGACCGGGACAGGGGCTCGACATACGCTCTAT. It yields the protein CATSSTGTGARHTLY. The entire CDR3 protein is CATSSTGTGARHTLYF.

In this sample, this clone is medium-sized. All gene names here are mouse names. Read sequence stops 1 residue before the CDR3 end, and the germline J gene provides the missing end. V usage is TRBV14 and J usage is TRBJ2-7; 11 bases line up with TRBD2. The CDR3 spans 15 residues. J was trimmed by 5 bases and V by 1 base; bases with no gene match: 5. Germline V gene lookup returns CDR1 SGHDT and CDR2 FRDEAV. The CDR3 loop reads CASSFRDWGIDEQYF. CDR3 DNA, as far as it was read: TGTGCCAGCAGTTTCCGGGACTGGGGGATTGATGAACAGTAC.

Worth noting for this clone: The germline and genes are mouse ones. Sequencing ends 1 residue short of the CDR3 end; the germline J gene provides the rest. The gene calls are TRBV12-1 and TRBJ2-5, with 11 nucleotides matching TRBD2. The CDR3 loop spans 17 amino acids. The V gene end was trimmed by 2 bases and the J gene end by 2 bases; junction bases not matched to a gene: 8. Germline loops: CDR1 SGHSN, CDR2 HYEKVE. CDR3: CASSPFPGTGGQDTQYF. The DNA read from the CDR3 is TGTGCCAGCTCTCCTTTCCCCGGGACTGGGGGCCAAGACACCCAGTAC.

Comment on this clone: The gene names here belong to mouse. The read ends 1 residue before the CDR3 terminus; that terminus is restored from the germline J gene. The V call is TRBV26, the J call TRBJ1-1; a possible D gene is TRBD1 (6 bases). V shed 1 base and J shed 6 bases, with 6 bases lying between them. The germline V gene has CDR1 KGHPV and CDR2 FQNQEV (reference sequence). The length of the CDR3 is 12 residues. The sequenced CDR3 bases are TGTGCCAGCAGTCTGTGGACAGCAGAAGTCTTC. Translated: CASSLWTAEVF. The CDR3 in its entirety is CASSLWTAEVFF.

This clone showed up just a few times. The gene names here belong to mouse. The observed sequence ends 1 residue before the CDR3 terminus, with the missing tail filled in from the germline J gene. The chain is built from TRBV12-1 and TRBJ2-3; the D is unclear. Germline V gene lookup returns CDR1 SGHSN and CDR2 HYEKVE. This CDR3 has 13 residues. The V end was cut by 3 bases, the J end by 0 bases, with 6 bases between. CDR3: CASSRRSAETLYF. The CDR3 bases that were read are TGTGCCAGCTCTAGAAGGAGTGCAGAAACGCTGTAT.

For this clone: The gene names here belong to mouse. The CDR3 goes on 1 residue after the read ends, and that part is filled in from the germline J gene. This chain uses TRBV19 with TRBJ2-5; D assignment may be TRBD1 or TRBD2 (6 bases each). The V gene's germline CDR1 is FNHDT and CDR2 SITEND (reference sequence). This CDR3 is 14 amino acids long. V lost 1 base and J lost 2, with 8 bases in between. CDR3 protein: CASSIRGVQDTQYF. CDR3 DNA, as far as it was read: TGTGCCAGCAGTATAAGGGGGGTCCAAGACACCCAGTAC.

As for this clone: Germline and genes: mouse. Coverage ceases 1 residue before the CDR3 finishes, and the germline J gene fills in the end. The genes are TRBV20 and TRBJ1-3; D remains unclear. V gave up 1 base and J gave up 5 bases, with 6 bases separating them. Germline-derived CDR1 and CDR2 are GFQATS and STVNSAI. CDR3 size: 12 residues. The CDR3 here is CGARAGRNTLYF. Incomplete CDR3 DNA: TGTGGTGCTAGGGCCGGAAGAAATACGCTCTAT.

This clone was seen once. All gene names here are mouse names. CDR3 bases read: TGTGCCAGCAGTGAACTGGGGGATCAAAACACCTTGTAC. Translation: CASSELGDQNTLY. The whole CDR3 region reads CASSELGDQNTLYF. The rearrangement links TRBV13-3 to TRBJ2-4; 8 nucleotides line up with TRBD2. With the read ending 1 residue before the CDR3 end, the germline J gene is used to fill in that end. CDR1 is NNHDY, CDR2 SYVADS, per germline. This CDR3 region has 14 residues. V lost 2 bases, J lost 2 bases, and 1 base stayed unmatched.

For this clone: The gene symbols are mouse symbols. The read is 1 residue too short to cover the CDR3 end, so that end is filled in from the germline J gene. The rearrangement uses TRBV13-1 and TRBJ1-2; 10 bases map to TRBD1. The CDR3 has 14 amino acids. Germline V gene sequence: CDR1 NSHNY, CDR2 SYGAGN. The ends lost 3 bases at V and 4 bases at J; junction bases unmatched: 3. CDR3 region: CASSGGQGVSDYTF. The CDR3 DNA, read in part, is TGTGCCAGCAGTGGAGGACAGGGGGTCTCCGACTACACC.

With regard to this clone: The gene names given are mouse names. The read ends 1 residue early relative to the CDR3; the germline J gene fills the gap. The chain links TRBV26 to TRBJ2-5; TRBD1 might be the D (5 bases). There are 13 residues in the CDR3. Per germline, CDR1 KGHPV and CDR2 FQNQEV (reference sequence). Trimming removed 2 bases at V and 4 bases at J, with 7 bases between. CDR3 DNA (partial): TGTGCCAGCAGTCTGGGACAAAAAGACACCCAGTAC. Protein: CASSLGQKDTQY. The complete CDR3 reads CASSLGQKDTQYF.

A note on this clone: Here the gene names and germline are mouse. Here the CDR3 reads CASSLDRDSYNSPLYF. Partial CDR3 DNA: TGTGCCAGCAGTCTCGACAGGGATTCCTATAATTCGCCCCTCTAC. The chain has TRBV24 and TRBJ1-6; 7 nucleotides match TRBD1. The read terminates 1 residue ahead of where the CDR3 ends, so the germline J gene completes it. TRBJ1-6 is flagged as an ORF with uncertain function. This CDR3 is 16 amino acids long. Germline V gene sequence: CDR1 KGHTA, CDR2 FRNEEI. V dropped 3 bases and J dropped 0; count of bases not matched to a gene: 2.

Concerning this clone: These gene names are mouse names. The DNA ends 1 residue before the CDR3 does, and the rest of the CDR3 is filled in from the germline J gene. The chain recombines TRBV26 with TRBJ2-5, with 10 bases that match TRBD2. V dropped 4 bases and J dropped 1; count of bases not matched to a gene: 5. CDR3 length: 16 amino acids. Germline-derived CDR1 and CDR2 are KGHPV and FQNQEV (reference sequence). CDR3 bases read: TGTGCCAGCAGTCGGCGGACTGGGGGAGACCAAGACACCCAGTAC. Translated, it gives CASSRRTGGDQDTQY. In full, the CDR3 reads CASSRRTGGDQDTQYF.

This clone has only a few counts. Gene names are mouse gene names. The covered CDR3 bases are TGTGCCAGCAGTCTCGACAGGGATGAACAGTAC. Its protein product is CASSLDRDEQY. The full CDR3 reads CASSLDRDEQYF. The gene calls are TRBV26 and TRBJ2-7; TRBD1 matches 7 bases. The read terminates 1 residue ahead of where the CDR3 ends, so the germline J gene completes it. J lost 5 bases, V lost 3 bases, and 1 base had no gene match. Germline CDR1 KGHPV, CDR2 FQNQEV (reference sequence). CDR3 length: 12 residues.

Details on this clone: Here the gene names and germline are mouse. The CDR3 is cut off 1 residue early in the read; its end comes from the germline J gene. This chain joins TRBV13-3 and TRBJ2-7; 11 bases fit TRBD1. Germline V gene sequence: CDR1 NNHDY, CDR2 SYVADS. V gave up 3 bases and J gave up 7 bases; unmatched junction bases: 3. This CDR3 comprises 13 residues. CDR3 residues: CASSGDRGREQYF. The CDR3 DNA, read in part, is TGTGCCAGCAGTGGGGACAGGGGGAGGGAACAGTAC.

This clone was recorded a few times. Mouse germline and gene names are used. The DNA ends 1 residue before the CDR3 does, and the rest of the CDR3 is filled in from the germline J gene. This sequence joins TRBV17 and TRBJ2-7; D may be TRBD2 (6 bases). The CDR3 sequence is 15 residues long. The ends were cut back, 1 base at V and 0 bases at J, with 10 bases in the middle. Per germline, CDR1 MNHDT and CDR2 YYDKIL. The covered CDR3 bases are TGTGCTAGCAGTAGAGGGCTGGGGAGCTCCTATGAACAGTAC. Its translation: CASSRGLGSSYEQY. The full-length CDR3 reads as CASSRGLGSSYEQYF.

This clone showed up just a few times. Germline and genes: mouse. The CDR3 goes on 1 residue after the read ends, and that part is filled in from the germline J gene. The rearrangement links TRBV15 to TRBJ1-4; no definite D call. Germline V CDR1 and CDR2: SGHND, FRSKSL. V lost 6 bases and J lost 0, with 5 bases in between. There are 13 residues in the CDR3. Incomplete CDR3 DNA: TGTGCCAGCAGACAGCTTTCCAACGAAAGATTATTT. This gives the protein CASRQLSNERLF. The full CDR3 is CASRQLSNERLFF.

About this clone: Gene names refer to mouse genes. The DNA ends 1 residue before the CDR3 does, and the rest of the CDR3 is filled in from the germline J gene. The V and J genes are TRBV16 and TRBJ1-3; the match to TRBD1 covers 7 bases. This CDR3 is 16 amino acids long. Germline CDR1 SGHSA, CDR2 FRNQAP. V trimming: 4 bases; J trimming: 2 bases; junction bases outside the gene matches: 8. CDR3 bases read: TGTGCAAGCAGCTCGCCCGCGACAGGGCCTGGAAATACGCTCTAT. Its translation is CASSSPATGPGNTLY. In full, the CDR3 reads CASSSPATGPGNTLYF.

Notes on this clone: Gene labels here are mouse ones. The read ends 1 residue before the CDR3 terminus; that terminus is restored from the germline J gene. The chain has TRBV26 and TRBJ2-4; D is unresolved. The CDR3 has 15 residues. The germline CDR1 and CDR2 sequences are KGHPV and FQNQEV (reference sequence). Trimming shortened V by 5 bases and J by 0 bases, and 12 bases separated the two germline ends. The sequenced part of the CDR3 DNA is TGTGCCAGCAGTGAGATTGGCCCCAGTCAAAACACCTTGTAC. Encoded protein: CASSEIGPSQNTLY. In full, the CDR3 reads CASSEIGPSQNTLYF.

Note on this clone: The gene names here belong to mouse. CDR3 in amino acids: CASSLGGVQDTQYF. The sequenced CDR3 bases are TGTGCAAGCAGCTTAGGTGGGGTCCAAGACACCCAGTAC. J is TRBJ2-5 and V is TRBV16; D is possibly TRBD2 (5 bases). The read terminates 1 residue before the CDR3 end, so the remaining end is supplied by the germline J gene. The CDR3 has 14 amino acids. V was cut by 1 base and J by 2 bases, with 7 bases left in between. Germline loops: CDR1 SGHSA, CDR2 FRNQAP.